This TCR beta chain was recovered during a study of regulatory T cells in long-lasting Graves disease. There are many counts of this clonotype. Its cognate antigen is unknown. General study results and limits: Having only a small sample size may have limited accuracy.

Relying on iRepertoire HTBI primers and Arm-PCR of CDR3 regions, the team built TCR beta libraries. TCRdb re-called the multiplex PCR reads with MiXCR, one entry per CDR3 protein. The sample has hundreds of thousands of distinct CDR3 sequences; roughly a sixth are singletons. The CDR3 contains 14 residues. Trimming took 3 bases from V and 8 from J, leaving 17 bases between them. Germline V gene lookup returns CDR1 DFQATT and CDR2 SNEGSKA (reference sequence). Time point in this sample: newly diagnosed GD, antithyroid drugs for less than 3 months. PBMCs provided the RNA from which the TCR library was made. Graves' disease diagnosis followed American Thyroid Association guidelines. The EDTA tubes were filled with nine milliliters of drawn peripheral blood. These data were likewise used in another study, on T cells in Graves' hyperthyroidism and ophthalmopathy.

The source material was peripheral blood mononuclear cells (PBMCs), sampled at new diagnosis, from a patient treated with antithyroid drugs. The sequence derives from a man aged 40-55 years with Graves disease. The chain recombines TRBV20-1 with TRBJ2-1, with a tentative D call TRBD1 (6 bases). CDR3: CSARGGGLGYEQFF. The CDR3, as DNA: TGCAGTGCTAGGGGTGGGGGCTTGGGATATGAGCAGTTCTTC.